These 30 T cell receptor beta chains were all obtained from the same sample, sequenced in a study of T-cell reconstitution after alpha-beta-depleted transplantation in children. A library of TCRbeta sequences, prepared with unique molecular identifiers, was generated. One entry per CDR3 protein, called by TCRdb with MiXCR from the PCR reads. The profile shows some 240,000 distinct CDR3 sequences, 9.5% to 15% of them singletons. Source: PBMCs from the stem cell graft donor, taken from the stem cell graft. Receptors were obtained from a human donor who donated a stem cell graft to a child with acute lymphoblastic leukemia.

The sample holds many counts of this clonotype. The chain is built from TRBV5-1 and TRBJ2-7, with D maybe TRBD1 (5 bases). The CDR3 consists of 14 residues. CDR1 is SGHRS, CDR2 YFSETQ, per germline. Trimming removed 2 bases from V and 5 bases from J, with 14 bases in between. CDR3 in DNA: TGCGCCAGCAGCTTTCAAGGGGCTCGGGACGAGCAGTACTTC. It encodes CASSFQGARDEQYF.

This clonotype was seen at least ten times. V usage is TRBV7-9 and J usage is TRBJ2-3; D gene ambiguous. Germline values: CDR1 SEHNR, CDR2 FQNEAQ (reference sequence). V was clipped by 5 bases and J by 0 bases, with 15 bases between them. CDR3 length equals 16 residues. The CDR3 region has the DNA TGTGCCAGCAGCCTGACCCTAGGCCCTAGCACAGATACGCAGTATTTT. Its translation: CASSLTLGPSTDTQYF.

This clonotype occurred many times. The rearrangement links TRBV27 to TRBJ2-4; D might be TRBD2 (5 bases). The CDR3 is 13 amino acids. Germline V gene data show CDR1 as MNHEY and CDR2 as SMNVEV (reference sequence). The V end lost 7 bases, the J end lost 3 bases, and 10 bases lay between the germline ends. CDR3 region: CASTSGFKNIQYF. CDR3 sequence (DNA): TGTGCCAGCACCAGCGGCTTCAAAAACATTCAGTACTTC.

This clonotype was picked up many times. The chain is built from TRBV27 and TRBJ1-1, with TRBD1 as a possible D gene (5 bases). Germline CDR1 is MNHEY and CDR2 is SMNVEV (reference sequence). The V end was cut by 6 bases, the J end by 2 bases, with 16 bases between. The CDR3 runs to 15 residues. The CDR3 nucleotides read TGTGCCAGCAGAGAGGGTTTGAGGGGTAACACTGAAGCTTTCTTT. It is translated as CASREGLRGNTEAFF.

V usage is TRBV4-2 and J usage is TRBJ2-3; 7 nucleotides agree with TRBD2. Germline lookup yields CDR1 LGHNA and CDR2 YNFKEQ. The CDR3 totals 15 residues. Trimming at V came to 4 bases and at J to 3 bases, leaving 7 bases not matched to a gene. The CDR3 DNA sequence: TGTGCCAGCAGCCCCAGTGGACTAGTAACAGATACGCAGTATTTT. It yields the protein CASSPSGLVTDTQYF.

At least ten counts were recorded for this clonotype. The genes are TRBV2 and TRBJ1-6, with 10 nucleotides matching TRBD1. Germline loops: CDR1 SNHLY, CDR2 FYNNEI. V shed 8 bases and J 7 bases; nucleotides not matched to a gene: 2. This CDR3 contains 13 residues. CDR3 in DNA: TGTGCCAGCGGACAGGGGGAGAATTCACCCCTCCACTTT. Its translation: CASGQGENSPLHF.

This clonotype was counted ten times or more. This sequence joins TRBV7-9 and TRBJ2-1, with 9 bases aligning to TRBD1. V dropped 3 bases and J dropped 4; count of bases not matched to a gene: 4. Germline values: CDR1 SEHNR, CDR2 FQNEAQ (reference sequence). The CDR3 consists of 15 residues. In DNA, the CDR3 is TGTGCCAGCAGCTTTAGGGACAGGGATTACAATGAGCAGTTCTTC. It translates to CASSFRDRDYNEQFF.

The V call is TRBV2, the J call TRBJ2-2; D might be TRBD1 (6 bases). The CDR3 is 15 residues long. CDR1 and CDR2 (germline): SNHLY, FYNNEI. V was pared by 9 bases and J by 0 bases, with 14 bases between. CDR3: CASTTGTTNTGELFF. CDR3 in DNA: TGTGCCAGTACAACAGGGACCACGAACACCGGGGAGCTGTTTTTT.

At least ten counts were recorded for this clonotype. The gene calls are TRBV9 and TRBJ2-2, with D tentatively TRBD2 (6 bases). This CDR3 contains 14 residues. The germline CDR1 and CDR2 sequences are SGDLS and YYNGEE. Deletions cut 9 bases from V and 4 bases from J, with 16 bases between. CDR3 in amino acids: CATGGPRGTGELFF. CDR3 DNA sequence: TGTGCCACCGGGGGTCCCCGAGGCACCGGGGAGCTGTTTTTT.

This clonotype was found a few times. This sequence joins TRBV7-2 and TRBJ2-5; 9 nucleotides align to TRBD2. The germline gives CDR1 SGHTA, CDR2 FQGNSA. This CDR3 region has 17 residues. The V gene end was trimmed by 5 bases and the J gene end by 5 bases; junction bases not matched to a gene: 15. CDR3 in amino acids: CASSPAGAGGPGETQYF. In DNA form, the CDR3 reads TGTGCCAGCAGCCCTGCTGGCGCGGGAGGGCCGGGTGAGACCCAGTACTTC.

This clonotype was found many times. This rearrangement joins TRBV7-2 to TRBJ2-3; D gene uncertain. V lost 5 bases and J lost 1, with 7 bases in between. Germline V lookup: CDR1 SGHTA, CDR2 FQGNSA. CDR3 length: 13 residues. The CDR3 DNA sequence: TGTGCCAGCAGCCAAGGCGGCACAGATACGCAGTATTTT. It translates to CASSQGGTDTQYF.

This clonotype has at least ten counts. The J gene is TRBJ2-3, the V gene TRBV27; a weak D match, TRBD2 (5 bases). The germline V gene encodes CDR1 MNHEY and CDR2 SMNVEV (reference sequence). This CDR3 comprises 16 residues. V lost 5 bases, J lost 5 bases, and 20 bases lay in between. The CDR3 protein is CASSTPGVPQVDTQYF. Written as DNA, the CDR3 is TGTGCCAGCAGTACCCCCGGGGTCCCGCAGGTAGATACGCAGTATTTT.

This clonotype was seen many times. This chain uses TRBV7-9 with TRBJ2-7; 10 bases agree with TRBD1. Germline lookup yields CDR1 SEHNR and CDR2 FQNEAQ (reference sequence). This CDR3 has 17 residues. Trimming removed 8 bases from V and 3 bases from J; junction bases left unmatched: 16. Written as DNA, the CDR3 is TGTGCCAGCCGGGGACAGGGGCCCTCAAACGAGATCTACGAGCAGTACTTC. As protein: CASRGQGPSNEIYEQYF.

In its sample, this clonotype was seen many times. This sequence joins TRBV27 and TRBJ2-2; 11 bases fit TRBD2. The CDR3 length is 15 residues. J was trimmed by 4 bases and V by 6 bases; bases with no gene match: 4. Germline V gene data show CDR1 as MNHEY and CDR2 as SMNVEV (reference sequence). CDR3 loop: CASSRGLAVTGELFF. The CDR3 DNA is TGTGCCAGCAGCCGGGGACTAGCGGTCACCGGGGAGCTGTTTTTT.

The chain couples TRBV5-4 to TRBJ1-2; weak D call: TRBD1 (5 bases). The CDR3 extends over 14 amino acids. Germline-derived CDR1 and CDR2 are SGHNT and YYREEE (reference sequence). V gave up 0 bases and J gave up 8 bases, with 14 bases separating them. The CDR3 region has the DNA TGTGCCAGCAGCTTGGACGGGACGTTGAGGGGCTACACCTTC. Translated: CASSLDGTLRGYTF.

This clonotype showed up many times. J is TRBJ2-7 and V is TRBV12-3 or TRBV12-4; 9 positions match TRBD1. This CDR3 is built from 14 residues. J lost 5 bases, V lost 1 base, and 3 bases had no gene match. The CDR3 DNA reads as TGTGCCAGCAGTTTAGGGACAGGGGTCGACGAGCAGTACTTC. Encoded protein: CASSLGTGVDEQYF.

In its sample, this clonotype was seen many times. V and J are TRBV5-1 and TRBJ2-5; TRBD1 or TRBD2 may be the D gene (6 bases each). The CDR3 is made up of 14 amino acids. The germline V and J ends were trimmed by 4 bases and 7 bases, with 17 bases remaining between them. The germline V gene has CDR1 SGHRS and CDR2 YFSETQ. CDR3: CASSPGDNLGTQYF. As DNA, the CDR3 is TGCGCCAGCAGCCCGGGGGACAACCTGGGGACCCAGTACTTC.

This clonotype was found once. An end of the junction differs from the germline gene, which may be a read error. The chain employs TRBV7-9 and TRBJ2-3; D call uncertain. CDR3 length: 14 residues. Germline loops: CDR1 SEHNR, CDR2 FQNEAQ (reference sequence). CDR3 in amino acids: CASSLGRSTATQYF. CDR3 DNA sequence: TGTGCCAGCAGCTTAGGCAGGAGCACAGCTACGCAGTATTTT.

This clonotype was counted ten times or more. The V gene is TRBV4-3, the J gene TRBJ1-6; D is undetermined. This CDR3 spans 15 amino acids. The V end was cut by 1 base, the J end by 7 bases, with 11 bases between. CDR1 is LGHNA, CDR2 YSLEER, per germline. The CDR3 nucleotides read TGCGCCAGCAGCCAAGCATCCCAGCAGAATTCACCCCTCCACTTT. Encoded protein: CASSQASQQNSPLHF.

As regards this clonotype: Being one base from a much bigger clone, this may be a read error. V gene TRBV10-3 combines with J gene TRBJ1-3; D may be TRBD1 (5 bases). CDR1 and CDR2 from the germline V gene are ENHRY and SYGVKD. The CDR3 loop spans 16 amino acids. The CDR3: CAFSGSAWGTGNTIYF. The DNA of the CDR3 is TGTGCCTTCAGTGGGTCAGCCTGGGGGACTGGAAACACCATATATTTT.

The genes are TRBV10-3 and TRBJ2-2, with D tentatively TRBD2 (5 bases). CDR3 length equals 13 residues. CDR1 is ENHRY, CDR2 SYGVKD, per germline. V was pared by 7 bases and J by 2 bases, with 8 bases between. CDR3 loop: CAITGINTGELFF. CDR3 coding DNA: TGTGCCATCACGGGGATTAACACCGGGGAGCTGTTTTTT.

This clonotype appeared many times. The V call is TRBV28, the J call TRBJ2-5; 9 nucleotides line up with TRBD1. Germline trimming cut 8 bases from V and 4 bases from J; bases unmatched to any gene: 11. The V gene's germline CDR1 is MDHEN and CDR2 SYDVKM. The CDR3 loop spans 15 amino acids. This CDR3 is CASSIPTGGGETQYF. DNA of the CDR3: TGTGCCAGCTCGATTCCTACAGGGGGCGGAGAGACCCAGTACTTC.

The table lists this clonotype with many counts. The genes are TRBV6-2 or TRBV6-3 and TRBJ2-2; TRBD1 agrees at 8 bases. Germline V gene sequence: CDR1 MNHEY, CDR2 SVGEGT. Trimming cost V 8 bases and J 4 bases; bases outside gene matches: 6. The CDR3 runs to 14 residues. The chain's CDR3 is CASGDRGGTGELFF. The CDR3 coding sequence is TGTGCCAGCGGAGACAGGGGTGGCACCGGGGAGCTGTTTTTT.

The genes are TRBV2 and TRBJ1-2; D unclear. This CDR3 is built from 15 residues. V was cut by 3 bases and J by 4 bases, with 15 bases left in between. Germline CDR1 is SNHLY and CDR2 is FYNNEI. The chain's CDR3 is CASSEESPRAYGYTF. DNA of the CDR3: TGTGCCAGCAGTGAGGAGTCCCCGAGAGCCTATGGCTACACCTTC.

This clonotype was found many times. The rearrangement uses TRBV12-3 or TRBV12-4 and TRBJ1-3; D call uncertain. CDR3 length equals 15 residues. The V gene lost 5 bases and the J gene lost 0 bases, with 11 bases spanning the gap. The CDR3 coding sequence is TGTGCCAGCAGTGCCCATGGGGTCTCTGGAAACACCATATATTTT. It yields the protein CASSAHGVSGNTIYF.

This clonotype was recorded a few times. The CDR3 coding sequence is TGCAGTGCTAGAGTCGGGCAAGCGAACACCGGGGAGCTGTTTTTT. It is translated as CSARVGQANTGELFF. The chain uses TRBV20-1 and TRBJ2-2; D call uncertain. This CDR3 region has 15 residues. Trimming shortened V by 1 base and J by 0 bases, and 9 bases separated the two germline ends. CDR1 and CDR2 (germline): DFQATT, SNEGSKA (reference sequence).

The rearrangement uses TRBV29-1 and TRBJ2-2; D perhaps matches TRBD2 (7 bases). Trimming pared 1 base from V and 4 bases from J, leaving 16 bases between. This CDR3 spans 16 amino acids. From germline, CDR1 is SQVTM and CDR2 ANQGSEA. This CDR3 is CSVEGRNREGTGELFF. The CDR3 coding sequence is TGCAGCGTTGAAGGAAGAAACAGGGAGGGCACCGGGGAGCTGTTTTTT.

This clonotype occurred many times. The chain couples TRBV5-1 to TRBJ2-5, with no clear D. Germline-derived CDR1 and CDR2 are SGHRS and YFSETQ. The CDR3 length is 14 residues. V shed 3 bases and J shed 5 bases, with 14 bases lying between them. CDR3 nucleotide sequence: TGCGCCAGCAGCTCCGGACGGGTTGGTGAGACCCAGTACTTC. Amino acids: CASSSGRVGETQYF. The whole variable domain, remainder taken from reference TRBV5-1 and TRBJ2-5, is KAGVTQTPRYLIKTRGQQVTLSCSPISGHRSVSWYQQTPGQGLQFLFEYFSETQRNKGNFPGRFSGRQFSNSRSEMNVSTLELGDSALYLCASSSGRVGETQYFGPGTRLLVL.

This clonotype was seen at least ten times. V and J are TRBV7-9 and TRBJ2-2; D gene uncertain. Germline values: CDR1 SEHNR, CDR2 FQNEAQ (reference sequence). V was cut by 5 bases and J by 0 bases, with 16 bases left in between. The CDR3 totals 17 residues. The chain's CDR3 is CASSPRNSPTNTGELFF. In nucleotides, the CDR3 is TGTGCCAGCAGCCCTAGGAACAGCCCTACGAACACCGGGGAGCTGTTTTTT.

This clonotype was found many times. This chain uses TRBV10-3 with TRBJ2-7, with a tentative D call TRBD2 (6 bases). The CDR3 consists of 13 residues. V lost 8 bases and J lost 2, with 13 bases in between. Germline values: CDR1 ENHRY, CDR2 SYGVKD. CDR3 region: CAIGGTQTYEQYF. CDR3 sequence (DNA): TGTGCCATCGGAGGGACGCAAACCTACGAGCAGTACTTC.